This TCR beta chain came from a study of blood T cell repertoires in COVID-19. For the study at large: Acute and convalescent COVID-19 specimens originated in the United States, Italy and Spain. PBMCs, B-cell-depleted T cells, or T cells were the source of the cDNA or gDNA that made up the material.

Authors' data handling: From reference gene primer amplification, estimates of nucleated cell counts were derived. This table comes from immunoSEQ multiplex PCR, and its TCRdb copy is limited to in-frame clones, with some not included. That table furnishes V, J and clone size, whereas the DNA furnished D and trimming. The table includes over 200,000 clones, 85% to 90% detected once. The germline V gene encodes CDR1 MNHEY and CDR2 SMNVEV (reference sequence). Unmatched junction bases numbered 4, after V lost 6 bases and J lost 2 bases. The CDR3 totals 15 residues. The chain joins TRBV27 to TRBJ2-7, with 13 bases that match TRBD2. The TCR sequence derives from a man in his 60s who had recovered from COVID-19. The sequenced sample was peripheral blood. CDR3 bases: TGTGCCAGCAGCGTCGGGACTAGCGGGACCTACGAGCAGTACTTC. Protein product: CASSVGTSGTYEQYF.